This record concerns one TCR beta chain sequence. Its antigen remains unidentified. The source of the sample is a study of shared clonotypes between healthy human individuals. The study drew its donors from healthy HIV-negative adults without recent acute infections or vaccinations. Data came from immunoSEQ multiplex PCR; TCRdb stores just in-frame clones and leaves some out. The sample consists of about 1.1 million clones, roughly 80% of them appearing once. The study's findings and limits: Sorted-subset sequencing, rarefaction showed, was incomplete despite large depth. In contrast to clonotypes shared by all four donors, non-shared clonotypes had lower generation probabilities. It was the few donors that limited the genetic and exposure-history diversity represented.

Trimming cost V 6 bases and J 0 bases, with 21 bases left between them. CDR3 size: 18 residues. Germline loops: CDR1 MNHEY, CDR2 SMNVEV (reference sequence). The sequence came from a man younger than 35 in good health. Some clones in this sample may be carry-over from other donors' samples. The chain links TRBV27 to TRBJ2-4; possibly TRBD2 for D (7 bases). Sequencing was performed on memory CD4+ T cells from PBMCs. The sample's subset: CD45RA-negative fraction. The CDR3 nucleotides are TGTGCCAGCAGAACACATTCGGGACGGGGGGCAGCCAAAAACATTCAGTACTTC. Encoded protein: CASRTHSGRGAAKNIQYF.